This T cell receptor (beta chain) stems from a study of cytomegalovirus exposure and HLA in healthy donors. Germline values: CDR1 SEHNR, CDR2 FQNEAQ (reference sequence). V lost 2 bases and J lost 3; bases outside the gene matches: 14. The CDR3 runs to 18 residues. Repertoires were generated with immunoSEQ multiplex PCR, while TCRdb's copy carries only in-frame clones and drops some. The data contain approximately 210,000 clones, roughly 88% of them singletons. Only one count was recorded for this clone. This clonotype was obtained from a woman aged 18 to 35 in good health and CMV-seronegative. This chain joins TRBV7-9 and TRBJ2-7; 9 nucleotides match TRBD2. The sample comprised PBMCs. The CDR3 protein is CASSLHAQAGGRIYEQYF. CDR3 nucleotides: TGTGCCAGCAGCTTACACGCCCAAGCGGGGGGACGGATCTACGAGCAGTACTTC. Based on the CDR3 plus reference TRBV7-9 and TRBJ2-7, the full variable domain is DTGVSQNPRHKITKRGQNVTFRCDPISEHNRLYWYRQTLGQGPEFLTYFQNEAQLEKSRLLSDRFSAERPKGSFSTLEIQRTEQGDSAMYLCASSLHAQAGGRIYEQYFGPGTRLTVT.